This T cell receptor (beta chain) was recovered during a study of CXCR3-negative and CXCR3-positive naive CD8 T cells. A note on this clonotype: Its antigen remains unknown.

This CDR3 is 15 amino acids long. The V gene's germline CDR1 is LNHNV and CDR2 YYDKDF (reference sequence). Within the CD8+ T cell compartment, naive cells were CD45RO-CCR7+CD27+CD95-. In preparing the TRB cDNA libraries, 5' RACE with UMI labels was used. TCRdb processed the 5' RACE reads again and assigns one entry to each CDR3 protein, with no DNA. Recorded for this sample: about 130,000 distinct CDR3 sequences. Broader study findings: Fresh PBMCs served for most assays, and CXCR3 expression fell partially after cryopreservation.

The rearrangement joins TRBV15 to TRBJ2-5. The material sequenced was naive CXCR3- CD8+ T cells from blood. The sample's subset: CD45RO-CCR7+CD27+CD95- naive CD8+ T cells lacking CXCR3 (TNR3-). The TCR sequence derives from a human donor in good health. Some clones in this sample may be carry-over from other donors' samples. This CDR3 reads CATSRDRSVQETQYF.